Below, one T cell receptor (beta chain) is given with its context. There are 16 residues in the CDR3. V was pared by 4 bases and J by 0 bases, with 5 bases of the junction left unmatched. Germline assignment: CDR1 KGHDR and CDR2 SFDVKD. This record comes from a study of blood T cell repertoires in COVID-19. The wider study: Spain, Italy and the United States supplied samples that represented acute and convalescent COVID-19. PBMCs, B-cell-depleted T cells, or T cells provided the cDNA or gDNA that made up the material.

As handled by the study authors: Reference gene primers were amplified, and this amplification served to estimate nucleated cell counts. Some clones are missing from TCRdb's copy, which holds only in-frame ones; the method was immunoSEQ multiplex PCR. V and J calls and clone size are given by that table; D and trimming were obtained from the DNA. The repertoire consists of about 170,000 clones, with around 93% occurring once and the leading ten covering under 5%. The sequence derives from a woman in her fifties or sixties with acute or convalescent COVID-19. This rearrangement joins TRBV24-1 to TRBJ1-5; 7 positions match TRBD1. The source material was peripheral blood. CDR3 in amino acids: CATSDAGGNSNQPQHF. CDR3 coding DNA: TGTGCCACCAGTGACGCAGGGGGAAATAGCAATCAGCCCCAGCATTTT.